This passage covers 8 T cell receptor beta chains from one sample sequenced in a study of blood T cell repertoires in COVID-19. The assay was immunoSEQ multiplex PCR, and TCRdb's table has in-frame clones only and misses some. Of around 130,000 clones listed, about 88% are singletons. Sequenced sample: peripheral blood. These receptors came from a human donor with COVID-19, enrolled during active disease. The donor label of this sample is uncertain.

CDR3 coding DNA: TGCAGCATACGGGGGAACACTGAAGCTTTCTTT. This translates into CSIRGNTEAFF. V usage is TRBV29-1 and J usage is TRBJ1-1; D call uncertain. This CDR3 contains 11 residues. Germline values: CDR1 SQVTM, CDR2 ANQGSEA. The V end was cut by 8 bases, the J end by 1 base, with 8 bases between.

This clone was seen just once. The chain employs TRBV6-5 and TRBJ1-2, with 7 positions matching TRBD1. With 0 bases clipped from V and 3 bases from J, the junction kept 7 bases outside the gene matches. Germline CDR1 reads MNHEY; CDR2 reads SVGAGI. The CDR3 sequence is 16 residues long. The CDR3 is CASSYSSWTGDYGYTF. The CDR3 DNA sequence: TGTGCCAGCAGTTACTCGAGTTGGACAGGCGACTATGGCTACACCTTC.

The V call is TRBV29-1, the J call TRBJ2-1; no reliable D call. V dropped 6 bases and J dropped 0 bases, with 12 bases sitting between them. This CDR3 has 14 residues. Germline loops: CDR1 SQVTM, CDR2 ANQGSEA. The CDR3 is CSVPVGYSYNEQFF. The CDR3 DNA reads TGCAGCGTCCCCGTCGGGTACTCCTACAATGAGCAGTTCTTC.

In its sample, this clone was seen once. V usage is TRBV3-1 (or the pseudogene TRBV3-2) and J usage is TRBJ1-3; possible D gene TRBD1, 5 bases. The CDR3 consists of 14 residues. V was cut by 7 bases and J by 2 bases, with 12 bases left in between. Germline assignment: CDR1 LGHDT and CDR2 YNNKEL (reference sequence). The CDR3 bases are TGTGCCAGCAACGCAGGGCTAGCTGGAAACACCATATATTTT. It encodes CASNAGLAGNTIYF.

The chain uses TRBV5-8 and TRBJ2-4; D remains unclear. Deletions cut 0 bases from V and 7 bases from J, with 23 bases between. The CDR3 has 18 amino acids. The germline gives CDR1 SGHTS, CDR2 YDEGEE. CDR3 nucleotide sequence: TGTGCCAGCAGCTTGGGTTCTCACCCCGGAGTCGTTGAGAACATTCAGTACTTC. It yields the protein CASSLGSHPGVVENIQYF.

The gene calls are TRBV5-6 and TRBJ1-3; D is possibly TRBD1 (5 bases). Germline V gives CDR1 SGHDT, CDR2 YYEEEE. V lost 3 bases, J lost 4 bases, and 14 bases lay in between. The CDR3 extends over 15 amino acids. CDR3 in amino acids: CASSYPGTSGNTIYF. The CDR3 DNA is TGTGCCAGCAGCTACCCCGGGACTTCGGGAAACACCATATATTTT.

The chain uses TRBV20-1 and TRBJ2-7; D may be TRBD2 (5 bases). This CDR3 is 11 amino acids long. V was cut by 5 bases and J by 5 bases, with 10 bases left in between. The germline gives CDR1 DFQATT, CDR2 SNEGSKA (reference sequence). CDR3 in DNA: TGCAGTGCTGCGCCGGAGGACGAGCAGTACTTC. Its translation: CSAAPEDEQYF.

The J gene is TRBJ2-7, the V gene TRBV5-5; a possible D gene is TRBD1 (6 bases). V lost 2 bases and J lost 3, with 15 bases in between. Germline CDR1 and CDR2: SGHKS and YYEKEE (reference sequence). The CDR3 contains 15 residues. CDR3 sequence (DNA): TGTGCCAGCAGCTTAATTCAGGGGTGGAACTACGAGCAGTACTTC. Translated: CASSLIQGWNYEQYF. The entire variable domain, with the rest obtained from reference TRBV5-5 and TRBJ2-7, is as follows: DAGVTQSPTHLIKTRGQQVTLRCSPISGHKSVSWYQQVLGQGPQFIFQYYEKEERGRGNFPDRFSARQFPNYSSELNVNALLLGDSALYLCASSLIQGWNYEQYFGPGTRLTVT.